A single sample gave rise to the 27 T cell receptor beta chains below, sequenced in a study of cytomegalovirus exposure and HLA in healthy donors. Clones were read by immunoSEQ multiplex PCR, and TCRdb kept only the in-frame ones, dropping some. The sample includes tens of thousands of clones, around 89% of them seen just once. Material for sequencing was PBMCs. Receptors were obtained from a woman aged 18-35 years in good health and CMV-seronegative.

V usage is TRBV7-2 and J usage is TRBJ2-1; no clear D gene. The CDR3 has 14 amino acids. The germline V gene has CDR1 SGHTA and CDR2 FQGNSA. V lost 3 bases and J 5 bases, leaving 11 bases between the germline ends. CDR3 sequence (DNA): TGTGCCAGCAGCTTTCGGGTGTCCCACAATGAGCAGTTCTTC. Its protein product is CASSFRVSHNEQFF.

The chain has TRBV7-8 and TRBJ2-5; 10 nucleotides agree with TRBD1. CDR3 length: 15 residues. Germline CDR1 reads SGHVS; CDR2 reads FQNEAQ. The trim removed 3 bases at V and 11 bases at J, leaving 12 bases unmatched. DNA of the CDR3: TGTGCCAGCAGCTTTCGTGGGACAGGGGTTGGTGAGCAGTACTTC. Residues: CASSFRGTGVGEQYF.

The J gene is TRBJ1-1, the V gene TRBV18; 7 nucleotides agree with TRBD1. This CDR3 has 15 residues. Germline values: CDR1 KGHSH, CDR2 LQKENI. Germline trimming cut 6 bases from V and 1 base from J; bases unmatched to any gene: 8. CDR3 loop: CASSVNRGPNTEAFF. CDR3 bases: TGTGCCAGCTCCGTAAACAGGGGACCGAACACTGAAGCTTTCTTT.

The chain has TRBV28 and TRBJ2-5; perhaps TRBD2 as D (7 bases). Between the trimmed V and J ends, which lost 4 bases and 4 bases, there was a span of 16 bases. Germline loops: CDR1 MDHEN, CDR2 SYDVKM. The CDR3 has 15 residues. CDR3 nucleotides: TGTGCCAGCAGTTGGGGCGGGGGCGCGGGAGAGACCCAGTACTTC. Its protein is CASSWGGGAGETQYF. Variable domain in full (rest from reference TRBV28 and TRBJ2-5): DVKVTQSSRYLVKRTGEKVFLECVQDMDHENMFWYRQDPGLGLRLIYFSYDVKMKEKGDIPEGYSVSREKKERFSLILESASTNQTSMYLCASSWGGGAGETQYFGPGTRLLVL.

The gene calls are TRBV28 and TRBJ2-7, with TRBD2 as a possible D gene (6 bases). CDR1 is MDHEN and CDR2 is SYDVKM in the germline V gene. Trimming cost V 6 bases and J 0 bases, with 15 bases left between them. The CDR3 has 15 residues. The CDR3 DNA sequence: TGTGCCAGCAGCGACGAGGGAGGAGGCTCCTACGAGCAGTACTTC. Encoded protein: CASSDEGGGSYEQYF.

J is TRBJ2-3 and V is TRBV19; 10 bases agree with TRBD1. The CDR3 is 14 amino acids. J gave up 5 bases and V 8 bases, and 7 bases lay outside the gene matches. Germline V gene data show CDR1 as LNHDA and CDR2 as SQIVND (reference sequence). The CDR3 sequence: CASSPGQGRDTQYF. CDR3 sequence (DNA): TGTGCCAGTTCCCCGGGACAGGGGAGAGATACGCAGTATTTT.

This chain connects TRBV9 to TRBJ1-2; 7 bases line up with TRBD1. The V gene's germline CDR1 is SGDLS and CDR2 YYNGEE. The V and J ends lost 4 bases and 5 bases, in that order; junction bases with no gene match: 14. This CDR3 comprises 16 residues. CDR3 sequence: CASSPNQGVLVYGYTF. CDR3 in DNA: TGTGCCAGCAGCCCCAACCAGGGGGTTTTAGTTTATGGCTACACCTTC.

This clone has only one observation. The gene calls are TRBV28 and TRBJ2-7, with D possibly matching TRBD2 (5 bases). V dropped 3 bases and J dropped 2 bases, with 11 bases sitting between them. In germline, CDR1 is MDHEN, CDR2 SYDVKM. The CDR3 is 14 amino acids. This CDR3 is CASSFPGVAYEQYF. DNA for the CDR3: TGTGCCAGCAGTTTCCCCGGGGTTGCCTACGAGCAGTACTTC.

The chain's CDR3 is CASSPPYRLAGDRSQFF. Written as DNA, the CDR3 is TGTGCCAGCAGCCCGCCATACCGACTAGCGGGAGATAGGTCGCAGTTCTTC. J is TRBJ2-1 and V is TRBV7-9, with 12 positions matching TRBD2. The length of the CDR3 is 17 residues. The germline V gene encodes CDR1 SEHNR and CDR2 FQNEAQ (reference sequence). V gave up 5 bases and J gave up 12 bases; unmatched junction bases: 17.

This clone was seen only a few times. The chain couples TRBV6-6 to TRBJ1-1, with D unclear. The CDR3 is 11 residues long. Trimming removed 8 bases at V and 10 bases at J, with 14 bases between. From germline, CDR1 is MNHNY and CDR2 SVGAGI (reference sequence). The CDR3: CASGVKGVAFF. CDR3 in DNA: TGTGCCAGCGGTGTAAAGGGAGTAGCTTTCTTT.

This clone was seen a single time. V and J are TRBV12-5 and TRBJ2-3; TRBD2 matches at 13 bases. The CDR3 contains 17 residues. Trimming took 1 base from V and 4 from J; bases not matched to a gene: 5. Looked up from germline, CDR1 is LGHNT and CDR2 is FRNRAP. The CDR3, as DNA: TGTGCTAGTGGTTTGGGGACTAGCGGGAGTATAGCAGATACGCAGTATTTT. Residues: CASGLGTSGSIADTQYF.

This clone has a handful of counts. Here the CDR3 reads CASKVGRSSNQPQHF. The CDR3 DNA sequence: TGTGCCAGTAAAGTCGGTAGATCTAGCAATCAGCCCCAGCATTTT. The J gene is TRBJ1-5, the V gene TRBV19, with D hard to call. Trimming took 7 bases from V and 0 from J, leaving 13 bases between them. This CDR3 region has 15 residues. Per the germline V gene, CDR1 is LNHDA and CDR2 is SQIVND (reference sequence). Filled out from reference TRBV19 and TRBJ1-5, the complete variable domain reads DGGITQSPKYLFRKEGQNVTLSCEQNLNHDAMYWYRQDPGQGLRLIYYSQIVNDFQKGDIAEGYSVSREKKESFPLTVTSAQKNPTAFYLCASKVGRSSNQPQHFGDGTRLSIL.

The CDR3 is CASSLATSGGPNTGELFF. CDR3 bases: TGCGCCAGCAGCTTGGCTACTAGCGGGGGCCCCAACACCGGGGAGCTGTTTTTT. The rearrangement uses TRBV5-1 and TRBJ2-2, with 11 bases matching TRBD2. The CDR3 is made up of 18 amino acids. The V gene's germline CDR1 is SGHRS and CDR2 YFSETQ. V was pared by 0 bases and J by 2 bases, with 6 bases of the junction left unmatched.

This sequence joins TRBV25-1 and TRBJ2-1; 8 bases are shared with TRBD2. J gave up 1 base and V 4 bases, and 6 bases lay outside the gene matches. The CDR3 length is 16 residues. CDR1 and CDR2 from the germline V gene are MGHDK and SYGVNS. The CDR3 DNA is TGTGCCAGCAGTGCGGGAGGGCCCGTTTCCTACAATGAGCAGTTCTTC. It is translated as CASSAGGPVSYNEQFF.

This chain joins TRBV5-1 and TRBJ2-7, with TRBD1 as a possible D gene (5 bases). Germline V gene data show CDR1 as SGHRS and CDR2 as YFSETQ. Trimming shortened V by 4 bases and J by 3 bases, and 11 bases separated the two germline ends. This CDR3 region has 13 residues. The CDR3 sequence is CASSPDTNYEQYF. CDR3 sequence (DNA): TGCGCCAGCAGCCCGGACACTAACTACGAGCAGTACTTC. The whole variable domain, remainder taken from reference TRBV5-1 and TRBJ2-7, is KAGVTQTPRYLIKTRGQQVTLSCSPISGHRSVSWYQQTPGQGLQFLFEYFSETQRNKGNFPGRFSGRQFSNSRSEMNVSTLELGDSALYLCASSPDTNYEQYFGPGTRLTVT.

V is TRBV6-6 and J is TRBJ1-5; D gene uncertain. Germline V gene data show CDR1 as MNHNY and CDR2 as SVGAGI (reference sequence). The CDR3 extends over 14 amino acids. V lost 0 bases and J lost 7, with 10 bases in between. For the CDR3, the DNA is TGTGCCAGCAGTTACTCGATAGATTACCAGCCCCAGCATTTT. Protein product: CASSYSIDYQPQHF.

The genes are TRBV5-1 and TRBJ1-2; weak D call: TRBD1 (6 bases). The CDR3 totals 16 residues. The germline V and J ends were trimmed by 3 bases and 5 bases, with 20 bases remaining between them. Per the germline V gene, CDR1 is SGHRS and CDR2 is YFSETQ. The CDR3 is CASSYYPGTPNYGYTF. The CDR3 DNA reads TGCGCCAGCAGCTACTACCCAGGGACACCGAATTATGGCTACACCTTC.

This clone was found once. The chain uses TRBV19 and TRBJ1-6, with 8 bases aligning to TRBD1. The V and J ends lost 6 bases and 10 bases, in that order; junction bases with no gene match: 5. This CDR3 is built from 13 residues. CDR1 and CDR2 (germline): LNHDA, SQIVND (reference sequence). The CDR3, as DNA: TGTGCCAGTAGAGGACAGGGCCGATCACCCCTCCACTTT. Encoded protein: CASRGQGRSPLHF.

CDR3 sequence (DNA): TGTGCCAGCAGTGCTAGGGGGACTGAAGCTTTCTTT. Protein product: CASSARGTEAFF. The chain carries TRBV6-1 and TRBJ1-1; D may be TRBD1 (6 bases). Germline V CDR1 and CDR2: MNHNS, SASEGT. The CDR3 runs 12 residues. Between the trimmed V and J ends, which lost 4 bases and 5 bases, there was a span of 8 bases.

This clone has only a few counts. The rearrangement links TRBV19 to TRBJ2-2; D is perhaps TRBD1 (5 bases). The germline CDR1 and CDR2 sequences are LNHDA and SQIVND (reference sequence). Deletions cut 0 bases from V and 3 bases from J, with 20 bases between. This CDR3 spans 19 amino acids. DNA of the CDR3: TGTGCCAGTAGTATAGAGTCTACTACAGGTGGGCAATACACCGGGGAGCTGTTTTTT. Translation gives CASSIESTTGGQYTGELFF.

The CDR3 reads CASCPGTGGTGELFF. The CDR3, as DNA: TGTGCCAGCTGCCCCGGGACAGGGGGTACCGGGGAGCTGTTTTTT. V and J are TRBV27 and TRBJ2-2; TRBD1 matches at 11 bases. The CDR3 totals 15 residues. Germline V CDR1 and CDR2: MNHEY, SMNVEV (reference sequence). V shed 8 bases and J 5 bases; nucleotides not matched to a gene: 7.

The chain combines TRBV21-1 with TRBJ2-7; TRBD1 is the table's D call and was not checked against the DNA. TRBV21-1 counts as a pseudogene. The CDR3 runs 14 residues. The DNA for the CDR3 is TGTGCCAGCAGCCCCCCGGGACAGGGAAACGAGCAGTACTTC. Translated: CASSPPGQGNEQYF.

The V gene is TRBV4-1, the J gene TRBJ2-7; D remains ambiguous. CDR3 length: 12 amino acids. Germline-derived CDR1 and CDR2 are MGHRA and YSYEKL. V shed 0 bases and J shed 6 bases, with 6 bases lying between them. In DNA form, the CDR3 reads TGCGCCAGCAGCCAAGATCTACTCGAGCAGTACTTC. Its translation: CASSQDLLEQYF.

The chain recombines TRBV4-1 with TRBJ2-1; 9 nucleotides line up with TRBD2. CDR1 is MGHRA, CDR2 YSYEKL, per germline. V was clipped by 3 bases and J by 5 bases; unmatched bases: 8. The CDR3 extends over 16 amino acids. The CDR3 nucleotides read TGCGCCAGCAGCCAGATCCGGGCTAGCGGGGACAATGAGCAGTTCTTC. Translated: CASSQIRASGDNEQFF.

In this sample, this clone turned up once. The V and J genes are TRBV5-1 and TRBJ2-5, with TRBD2 as a possible D gene (5 bases). The CDR3 extends over 13 amino acids. The V and J ends lost 0 bases and 6 bases respectively, with 9 bases between them. CDR1 and CDR2 (germline): SGHRS, YFSETQ. DNA for the CDR3: TGCGCCAGCAGCTTGGAGACTATCCAGACCCAGTACTTC. Translated, it gives CASSLETIQTQYF.

This clone occurred once. The genes are TRBV30 and TRBJ2-1; TRBD2 agrees at 7 bases. This CDR3 is 15 amino acids long. The trim removed 3 bases at V and 6 bases at J, leaving 11 bases unmatched. The germline V gene encodes CDR1 GTSNPN and CDR2 SVGIG (reference sequence). As DNA, the CDR3 is TGTGCCTGGAGATCAGGACTAGGAGTGGGCAATGAGCAGTTCTTC. Translated: CAWRSGLGVGNEQFF.

This chain uses TRBV29-1 with TRBJ2-5; D may be TRBD1 (6 bases). Germline lookup yields CDR1 SQVTM and CDR2 ANQGSEA. V was trimmed by 7 bases and J by 1 base, leaving 10 bases between them. The CDR3 sequence is 12 residues long. The CDR3 loop is CSARTVQETQYF. In DNA form, the CDR3 reads TGCAGCGCCCGGACAGTCCAAGAGACCCAGTACTTC.